This entry concerns a single T cell receptor beta chain. What it binds is unknown. These data come from a study of post-analysis software for immune sequencing data. Background on the study: Relapsing-remitting, secondary progressive and progressive-relapsing multiple sclerosis courses were included. Study-wide results and limits: Pronounced co-clustering by F measure was evident among identically batched samples. People with multiple sclerosis had a significantly lower normalized Chao1 diversity than controls did. Higher frequency in patients than in controls was seen for about five TRBV segments, with TRBV5-6, TRBV5-1 and TRBV20-1 among them.

The TCR beta cDNA libraries carried unique molecular identifiers. cDNA molecules numbering roughly 0.5 million came from roughly 0.93 to 9.6 million T cells. TCRdb recomputed calls from the PCR reads with MiXCR, one row per CDR3 protein. Here the sample spans 600,000 to 700,000 distinct CDR3 sequences, approximately 60% being singletons. Per germline, CDR1 GTSNPN and CDR2 SVGIG (reference sequence). Trimming removed 2 bases from V and 1 base from J, with 9 bases in between. This CDR3 has 14 residues. This clonotype originated in a girl aged 2-10 years with multiple sclerosis. Sequencing was done on a sample of blood. V gene TRBV30 combines with J gene TRBJ2-4; D is possibly TRBD1 (6 bases). As DNA, the CDR3 is TGTGCCTGGAGTCTGAGGGGGGCCAAAAACATTCAGTACTTC. Encoded protein: CAWSLRGAKNIQYF. Looking up the rest from reference TRBV30 and TRBJ2-4 gives the full variable domain: SQTIHQWPATLVQPVGSPLSLECTVEGTSNPNLYWYRQAAGRGLQLLFYSVGIGQISSEVPQNLSASRPQDRQFILSSKKLLLSDSGFYLCAWSLRGAKNIQYFGAGTRLSVL.